Detailed here is one TCR beta chain. Its specificity is unknown. A read error may account for a junction end that differs from germline. The data are from a study of beta chain features in type 1 diabetes. Study conclusions and caveats: Any HLA type influence on TCRB rearrangement was left unresolved here.

Germline CDR1 is MNHNS and CDR2 is SASEGT. CDR3 length: 14 residues. Central memory, naive, regulatory and stem cell-like memory CD4+ cells were sorted by CD45RO/CCR7/CD25/CD127/CD95/CD27. Purities in excess of 95% were seen in all sorted populations. The isolated RNA, all of it, was reverse transcribed, so expressed TCRB transcripts were what got sequenced. TCRdb keeps only in-frame clones here, not all; method: immunoSEQ multiplex PCR. Among 600,000 to 650,000 clones, around a sixth were seen once, and the ten largest hold 0.09% to 0.095%. V gene TRBV6-1 combines with J gene TRBJ2-7; the D gene is possibly TRBD2 (5 bases). Sequencing was performed on naive CD4+ T cells from blood. The sequence derives from a man aged 18 to 35 in good health. The CDR3 here is CASTEQFGTYEQYF. Here the CDR3 DNA reads TGTGCCAGCACTGAACAGTTCGGGACCTACGAGCAGTACTTC.